This TCR beta chain derives from a study of cytomegalovirus exposure and HLA in healthy donors. Overall study context: The same platform was used for the 110 or so validation repertoires as for the 666 first-cohort repertoires, as reported in a later analysis. Study results and limitations: It was reportedly the case that the classifier diagnosed cytomegalovirus status with high specificity and sensitivity.

Here immunoSEQ multiplex PCR was the method, and the copy in TCRdb shows in-frame clones only, minus some. The table shows about 110,000 clones, with 85% to 90% occurring only once. Notes on this clone: Its antigen is not known.

In germline, CDR1 is SGHKS, CDR2 YYEKEE (reference sequence). Trimming left V 4 bases short and J 1 base short, with 23 bases between. The CDR3 extends over 18 amino acids. The rearrangement links TRBV5-5 to TRBJ1-1; D perhaps matches TRBD1 (5 bases). The clonotype originates from a woman aged 30 to 39 in good health and CMV-seropositive. The sequencing input was PBMCs. The CDR3 coding sequence is TGTGCCAGCAGCCCTTACACCCGACAGACTTTTCGGAACACTGAAGCTTTCTTT. Protein product: CASSPYTRQTFRNTEAFF.